The entry below describes one TCR beta chain. This clonotype appeared many times. Its binding antigen is unknown. No clone much larger than this one lies a single base away; base qualities are absent. To prepare the library, multiplex PCR was applied. The instrument given in TCRdb is Illumina HiSeq 4000. iRepertoire HTBI primers and Arm-PCR amplification of CDR3 regions were used to construct TCR beta libraries. Before sequencing, the PCR products underwent gel purification. The paper's processing steps were these. Across samples, fewer than 70 TRBV and 13 to 15 TRBJ segments were identified and used for gene usage analysis of CDR3 amino acid clonotypes. COPE and FqMerger were used to merge the filtered high-quality paired reads into contigs. BLAST was used to align contigs to IMGT TRBV, TRBD and TRBJ reference genes, and CDR3 was defined according to IMGT. Highly expanded clones were defined as clonotypes with a frequency above 0.1%. Repertoire diversity was measured by Shannon entropy, and V-J evenness by the Gini coefficient. A clonotype found in more than one individual was treated as public. TCRdb cleaned the public reads at Q25 with fastp, built clones with MiXCR and kept in-frame beta chains. Records with the same CDR3 protein are collapsed into one entry carrying the most frequent genes and DNA. V and J calls and clone size were set by TCRdb, not the authors. The sample table holds 250,000 or so distinct CDR3 sequences, of which just over 20% were seen once. The top ten clones comprise about 15% of the sample.

These data originate in a study of regulatory T cells in long-lasting Graves disease (dated by TCRdb to about 2021). About the study as a whole: Patients with newly diagnosed Graves' disease had been on antithyroid drugs for under 3 months. A total of around 33 samples underwent TCR sequencing, from 13 patients with persistent Graves' disease and 20 or so patients with newly diagnosed Graves' disease. The study was registered as a clinical trial and conducted in China. Peripheral blood TCR sequencing and RNA sequencing compared persistent Graves' disease patients with newly diagnosed Graves' disease patients. The paper as a whole reports these results and caveats: Only the TCR beta chain was sequenced and analyzed. Compared with newly diagnosed patients, patients with persistent Graves' disease had lower TCR Shannon entropy and fewer highly expanded clones, which suggests clonal expansion. A larger number of public clonotypes was shared among persistent patients (approximately 3,000) than among newly diagnosed patients (about 990). TRBV28, TRBJ1-2 and TRBJ2-5 were preferentially used in persistent disease, while TRBV20-1 and TRBJ2-1 were favored in newly diagnosed disease. Peripheral blood alone was examined, since thyroid tissue, which constituted the primary lesion, could not be accessed. The authors acknowledged the small sample size as a limitation that may reduce accuracy.

The time point label on this specimen signifies: newly diagnosed GD, antithyroid drugs for less than 3 months. For both TCR sequencing and RNA sequencing, RNA was extracted from PBMCs in TRIzol. The diagnosis of Graves' disease followed American Thyroid Association guidelines. The patients came from an endocrinology department in Xi'an, China. Each patient gave roughly 10 milliliters of peripheral blood, collected in an EDTA anticoagulant tube. PBMCs were isolated by Ficoll Paque Plus density gradient separation without further T cell sorting. An Agilent 2100 Bioanalyzer and agarose gel were used to assess RNA quality, and a NanoDrop 2000 was used to measure RNA concentration. The germline V gene specifies KGHSH as CDR1 and LQKENI as CDR2. The CDR3 starts with the cysteine, ends with the phenylalanine, and has 14 residues. Only CDR3 DNA remains: 42 bases, in frame from the first base. Trimming removed 3 bases from V and 5 bases from J, leaving 14 bases between the germline ends.

The sequence derives from a female donor with Graves disease. The V and J segments used are TRBV18 and TRBJ2-7; a tentative D match to TRBD1 spans 6 bases. The starting material was peripheral blood mononuclear cells (PBMCs), obtained at new diagnosis, from a patient treated with antithyroid drugs. CDR3 sequence: CASSPRGRGDEQYF. The bases read TGTGCCAGCTCACCCCGTGGCAGGGGCGACGAGCAGTACTTC.